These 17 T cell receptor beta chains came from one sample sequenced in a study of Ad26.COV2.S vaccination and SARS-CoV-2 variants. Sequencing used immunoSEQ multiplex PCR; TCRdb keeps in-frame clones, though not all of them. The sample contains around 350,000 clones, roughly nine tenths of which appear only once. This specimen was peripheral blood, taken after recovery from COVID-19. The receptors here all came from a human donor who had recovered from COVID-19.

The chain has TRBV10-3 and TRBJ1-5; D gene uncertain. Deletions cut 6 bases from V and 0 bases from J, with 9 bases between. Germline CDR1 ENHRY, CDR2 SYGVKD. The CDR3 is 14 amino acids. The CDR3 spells CAIREDGSNQPQHF. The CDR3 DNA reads TGTGCCATCAGGGAGGACGGTAGCAATCAGCCCCAGCATTTT.

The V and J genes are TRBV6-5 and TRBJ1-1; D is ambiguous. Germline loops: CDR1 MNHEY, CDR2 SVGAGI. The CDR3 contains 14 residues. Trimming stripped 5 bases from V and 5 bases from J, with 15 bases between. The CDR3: CASSRTDPRTEAFF. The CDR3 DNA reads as TGTGCCAGCAGTCGGACGGACCCGAGGACTGAAGCTTTCTTT.

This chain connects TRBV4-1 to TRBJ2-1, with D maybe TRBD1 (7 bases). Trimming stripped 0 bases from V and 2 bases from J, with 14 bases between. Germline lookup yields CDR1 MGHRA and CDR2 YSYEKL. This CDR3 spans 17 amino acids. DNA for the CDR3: TGCGCCAGCAGCCAAGATCAGGCAGGGGGGACCTACAATGAGCAGTTCTTC. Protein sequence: CASSQDQAGGTYNEQFF.

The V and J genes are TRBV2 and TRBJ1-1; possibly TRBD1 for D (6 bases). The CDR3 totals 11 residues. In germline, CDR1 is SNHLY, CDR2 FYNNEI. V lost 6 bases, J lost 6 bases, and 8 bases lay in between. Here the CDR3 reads CASSQGPEAFF. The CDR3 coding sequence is TGTGCCAGCAGCCAGGGGCCTGAAGCTTTCTTT. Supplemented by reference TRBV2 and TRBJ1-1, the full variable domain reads EPEVTQTPSHQVTQMGQEVILRCVPISNHLYFYWYRQILGQKVEFLVSFYNNEISEKSEIFDDQFSVERPDGSNFTLKIRSTKLEDSAMYFCASSQGPEAFFGQGTRLTVV.

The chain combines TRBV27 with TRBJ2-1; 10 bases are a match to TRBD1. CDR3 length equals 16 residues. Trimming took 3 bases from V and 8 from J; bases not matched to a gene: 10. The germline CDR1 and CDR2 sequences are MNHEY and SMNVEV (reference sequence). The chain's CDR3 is CASSFYGGQGQYEQFF. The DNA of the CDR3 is TGTGCCAGCAGTTTTTATGGGGGACAGGGGCAATATGAGCAGTTCTTC.

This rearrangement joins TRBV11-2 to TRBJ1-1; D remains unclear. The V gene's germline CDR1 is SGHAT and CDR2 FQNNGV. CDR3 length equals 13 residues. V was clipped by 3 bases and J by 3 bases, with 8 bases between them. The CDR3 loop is CASSFNRDTEAFF. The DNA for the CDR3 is TGTGCCAGCAGCTTTAACAGAGACACTGAAGCTTTCTTT. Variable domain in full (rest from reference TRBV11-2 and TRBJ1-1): EAGVAQSPRYKIIEKRQSVAFWCNPISGHATLYWYQQILGQGPKLLIQFQNNGVVDDSQLPKDRFSAERLKGVDSTLKIQPAKLEDSAVYLCASSFNRDTEAFFGQGTRLTVV.

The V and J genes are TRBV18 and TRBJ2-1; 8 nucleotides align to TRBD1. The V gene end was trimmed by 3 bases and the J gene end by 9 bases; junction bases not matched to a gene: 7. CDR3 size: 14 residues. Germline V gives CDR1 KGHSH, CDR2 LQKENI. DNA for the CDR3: TGTGCCAGCTCACCGAAGACAGGGGCGAGTGAGCAGTTCTTC. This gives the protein CASSPKTGASEQFF.

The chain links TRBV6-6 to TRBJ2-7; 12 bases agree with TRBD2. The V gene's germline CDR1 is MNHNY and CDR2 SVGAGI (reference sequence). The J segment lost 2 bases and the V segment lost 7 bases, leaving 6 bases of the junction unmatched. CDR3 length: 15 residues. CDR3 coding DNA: TGTGCCAGCAAACTAGCGGGGGGATATACCTACGAGCAGTACTTC. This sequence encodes CASKLAGGYTYEQYF.

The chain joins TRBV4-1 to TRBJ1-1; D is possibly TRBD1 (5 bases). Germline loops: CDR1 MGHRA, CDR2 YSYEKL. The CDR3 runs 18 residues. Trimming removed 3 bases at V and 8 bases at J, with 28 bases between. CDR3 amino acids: CASSHRVKISTGGEEAFF. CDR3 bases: TGCGCCAGCAGCCATAGGGTCAAGATCAGTACAGGTGGCGAAGAAGCTTTCTTT.

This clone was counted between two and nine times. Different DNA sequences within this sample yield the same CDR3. The CDR3 reads CASSVGLAGGTDTQYF. The CDR3 coding sequence is TGTGCCAGCAGCGTAGGGCTAGCGGGGGGGACAGATACGCAGTATTTT. This chain connects TRBV9 to TRBJ2-3; TRBD2 matches at 12 bases. Germline loops: CDR1 SGDLS, CDR2 YYNGEE. With V trimmed by 0 bases and J by 3 bases, 2 bases remained unmatched. The CDR3 runs 16 residues.

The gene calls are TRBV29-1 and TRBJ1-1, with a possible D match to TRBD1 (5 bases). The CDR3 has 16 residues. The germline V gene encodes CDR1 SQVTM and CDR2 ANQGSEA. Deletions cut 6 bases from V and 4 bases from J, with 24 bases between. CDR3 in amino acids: CSVEWSERGVSTEAFF. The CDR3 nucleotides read TGCAGCGTGGAATGGAGCGAGAGGGGCGTGAGCACTGAAGCTTTCTTT.

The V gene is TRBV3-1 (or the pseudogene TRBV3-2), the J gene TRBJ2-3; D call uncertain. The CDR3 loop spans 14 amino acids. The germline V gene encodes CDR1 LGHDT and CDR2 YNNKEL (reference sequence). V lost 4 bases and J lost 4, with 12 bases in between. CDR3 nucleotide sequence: TGTGCCAGCAGCCCCCGGTGGGCGGCAGATACGCAGTATTTT. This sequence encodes CASSPRWAADTQYF.

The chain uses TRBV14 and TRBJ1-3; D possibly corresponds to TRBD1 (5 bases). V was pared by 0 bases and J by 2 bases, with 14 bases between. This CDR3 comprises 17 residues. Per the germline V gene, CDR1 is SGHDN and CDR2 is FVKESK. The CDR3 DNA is TGTGCCAGCAGCCAAGATCTAGGGACCTTGGCTGGAAACACCATATATTTT. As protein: CASSQDLGTLAGNTIYF.

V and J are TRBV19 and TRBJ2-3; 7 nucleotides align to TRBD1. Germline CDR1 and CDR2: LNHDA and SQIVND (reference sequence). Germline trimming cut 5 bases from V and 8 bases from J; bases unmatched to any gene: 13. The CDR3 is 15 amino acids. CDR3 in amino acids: CASSASTGPLGTQYF. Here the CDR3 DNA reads TGTGCCAGTAGTGCCTCGACAGGGCCATTGGGTACGCAGTATTTT.

CDR3 region: CASSPTGGYDSPLHF. In nucleotides, the CDR3 is TGTGCCAGCTCACCTACAGGGGGCTACGATTCACCCCTCCACTTT. V gene TRBV18 combines with J gene TRBJ1-6; 9 bases are a match to TRBD1. CDR1 and CDR2 from the germline V gene are KGHSH and LQKENI. The CDR3 spans 15 residues. V was pared by 3 bases and J by 8 bases, with 5 bases of the junction left unmatched.

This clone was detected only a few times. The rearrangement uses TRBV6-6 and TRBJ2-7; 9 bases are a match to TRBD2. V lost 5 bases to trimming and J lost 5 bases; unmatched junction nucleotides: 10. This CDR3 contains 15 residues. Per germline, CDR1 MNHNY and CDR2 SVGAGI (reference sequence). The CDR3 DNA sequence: TGTGCCAGCAGTCCTCTCAGCGGGGGGACCCACGAGCAGTACTTC. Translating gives CASSPLSGGTHEQYF.

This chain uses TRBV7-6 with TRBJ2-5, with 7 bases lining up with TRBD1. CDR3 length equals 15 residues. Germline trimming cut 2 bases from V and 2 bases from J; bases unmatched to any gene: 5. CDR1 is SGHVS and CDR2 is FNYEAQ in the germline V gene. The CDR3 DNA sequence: TGTGCCAGCAGCTTAAGACAGGGAATTCAAGAGACCCAGTACTTC. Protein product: CASSLRQGIQETQYF.